The rows below give T cell receptor beta chains drawn from one sample of a study of T cell repertoires in cytomegalovirus infection. Antigens for these TCRs are unknown. TCRdb fed the reads into MiXCR, producing one record per CDR3 protein. This sample has about 310,000 distinct CDR3 sequences, with around a quarter found just once. The material was cultured PBMCs, obtained from culture after CMV antigen stimulation. These receptors were collected from a human donor in good health (CMV status not recorded). Some clones in this sample may be carry-over from other donors' samples. CDR3s include the opening cysteine and the closing phenylalanine or tryptophan. Fields, in order: V gene, D gene, clone size, J gene, CDR3 DNA, CDR3 protein. D genes are given only for firm matches. Some rows have no size entry. The others give once, few or many, or a class for an expanded clone.

v_call: TRBV7-9
d_call: .
clone_size: few
j_call: TRBJ2-3
cdr3_nt: TGTGCCAGCAGCTCAGGACTAAATACGCAGTATTTT
cdr3_aa: CASSSGLNTQYF

v_call: TRBV11-2
d_call: .
clone_size: once
j_call: TRBJ2-5
cdr3_nt: TGTGCCAGCAGCTTTTTATCTAACCAAGAGACCCAGTACTTC
cdr3_aa: CASSFLSNQETQYF

v_call: TRBV7-9
d_call: .
clone_size: few
j_call: TRBJ2-2
cdr3_nt: TGTGCCAGCACCGGAGGAACCGGGGAGCTGTTTTTT
cdr3_aa: CASTGGTGELFF

v_call: TRBV6-2/TRBV6-3
d_call: .
clone_size: .
j_call: TRBJ2-5
cdr3_nt: TGTGCCAGCAGACCTGGACGGTCCCAAGAGACCCAGTACTTC
cdr3_aa: CASRPGRSQETQYF

v_call: TRBV7-9
d_call: TRBD1
clone_size: few
j_call: TRBJ2-1
cdr3_nt: TGTGCCAGCAGCTTACCGGGACAGGTCTTCAATGAGCAGTTCTTC
cdr3_aa: CASSLPGQVFNEQFF

v_call: TRBV28
d_call: TRBD1
clone_size: .
j_call: TRBJ1-2
cdr3_nt: TGTGCCAGCAGTCCGTGGACAGGGGGCGACTATGGCTACACCTTC
cdr3_aa: CASSPWTGGDYGYTF

v_call: TRBV14
d_call: .
clone_size: .
j_call: TRBJ2-1
cdr3_nt: TGTGCCAGCAGCCAAGATCTTACCAGCAACTCCTACAATGAGCAGTTCTTC
cdr3_aa: CASSQDLTSNSYNEQFF

v_call: TRBV6-2/TRBV6-3
d_call: .
clone_size: .
j_call: TRBJ2-3
cdr3_nt: TGTGCCAGCAGTTATAGGACAGGCACAGATACGCAGTATTTT
cdr3_aa: CASSYRTGTDTQYF

v_call: TRBV29-1
d_call: .
clone_size: .
j_call: TRBJ2-1
cdr3_nt: TGCAGCGTGACTCGTGGGAGCTTGAGCTCCTACAATGAGCAGTTCTTC
cdr3_aa: CSVTRGSLSSYNEQFF

v_call: TRBV5-8
d_call: TRBD1
clone_size: .
j_call: TRBJ2-1
cdr3_nt: TGTGCCAGCAACAAACAGGGGTACAATGAGCAGTTCTTC
cdr3_aa: CASNKQGYNEQFF